The present entry profiles one TCR beta chain with its context. The antigen is unknown. This record belongs to a study of cytomegalovirus exposure and HLA in healthy donors. As for the study in general: Earlier sequencing of 150 million to 200 million T cells yielded nearly 120 million unique TCR beta sequences. Study-level points and caveats: Some V segments could not be told apart, so they were left out, TRBV6-2 and TRBV6-3 among them. Later analysis indicated greater clonal expansion among HLA-associated TCR beta chains than among equally common other chains.

The CDR3 contains 14 residues. The germline V and J ends were trimmed by 9 bases and 2 bases, with 13 bases remaining between them. Germline lookup yields CDR1 SNHLY and CDR2 FYNNEI. Primers for the PCR totalled 60 Vbeta and 13 Jbeta. TCRdb keeps only in-frame clones here, not all; method: immunoSEQ multiplex PCR. The table shows fewer than 140,000 clones, with 75% occurring only once. The receptor's source is a man in his forties or fifties in good health and CMV-seronegative. Sample: PBMCs. This rearrangement joins TRBV2 to TRBJ1-4; D might be TRBD1 (6 bases). The CDR3 DNA sequence: TGTGCCAGTAGAAAGGGGGTTACTAATGAAAAACTGTTTTTT. This gives the protein CASRKGVTNEKLFF.